This record concerns one T cell receptor (beta chain) sequence. Its antigen is unidentified. Assay: immunoSEQ multiplex PCR; the TCRdb copy retains only in-frame clones and omits some. The sample lists nearly 1 million clones, over 60% occurring once. Germline V gives CDR1 SGHTA, CDR2 FQGNSA. The length of the CDR3 is 16 residues. The V and J ends lost 4 bases and 4 bases respectively, with 19 bases between them. Donors, healthy HIV-negative adults, lacked recent acute infections or vaccinations. These data are taken from a study of shared clonotypes between healthy human individuals. About the study: Per donor, three plates held CD4 naive cells, three held CD4 memory, two held CD8 naive and one held CD8 memory.

General study findings and limits: Memory subsets had estimated richness that was generally smaller than that of naive subsets. Few donors limited the genetic and exposure-history diversity represented.

The sequenced material came from memory CD4+ T cells sorted from blood. Subset described: CD45RA-negative fraction. This rearrangement joins TRBV7-2 to TRBJ2-5; D not resolved. The source of this sequence is a man between 18 and 29 years old in good health. Here the CDR3 DNA reads TGTGCCAGCAGCTCAAGGGCCGGTGGATTGGGAGAGACCCAGTACTTC. Protein sequence: CASSSRAGGLGETQYF.